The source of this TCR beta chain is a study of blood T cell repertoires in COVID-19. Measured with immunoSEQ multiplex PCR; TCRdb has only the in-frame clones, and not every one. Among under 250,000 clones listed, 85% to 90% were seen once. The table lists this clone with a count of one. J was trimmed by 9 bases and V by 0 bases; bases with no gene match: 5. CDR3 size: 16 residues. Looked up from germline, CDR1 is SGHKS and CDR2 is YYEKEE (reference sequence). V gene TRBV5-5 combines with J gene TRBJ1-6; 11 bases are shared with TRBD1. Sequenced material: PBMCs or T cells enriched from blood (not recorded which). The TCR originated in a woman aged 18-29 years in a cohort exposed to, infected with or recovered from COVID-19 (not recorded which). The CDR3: CASSLEDRGPSSPLHF. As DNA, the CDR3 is TGTGCCAGCAGCTTGGAGGACAGGGGGCCATCTTCACCCCTCCACTTT.